The 26 T cell receptor beta chains below all came from one sample that was sequenced in a study of blood T cell repertoires in COVID-19. This table comes from immunoSEQ multiplex PCR, and its TCRdb copy is limited to in-frame clones, with some not included. The sample lists 90,000 to 100,000 clones, approximately 82% seen once, with 9.5% to 13% in the top ten. The sequencing sample was made of peripheral blood. The receptors were gathered from a man in his 70s with active or convalescent COVID-19.

There are a few counts of this clone. This CDR3 is CASSLGDRGRGQPQHF. CDR3 DNA sequence: TGTGCCAGCAGCTTAGGGGACAGGGGGCGCGGTCAGCCCCAGCATTTT. The chain carries TRBV7-2 and TRBJ1-5; 12 bases fit TRBD1. The ends lost 1 base at V and 6 bases at J; junction bases unmatched: 4. This CDR3 spans 16 amino acids. The germline CDR1 and CDR2 sequences are SGHTA and FQGNSA.

The V gene is TRBV6-4, the J gene TRBJ2-7; 8 nucleotides match TRBD1. V shed 4 bases and J 2 bases; nucleotides not matched to a gene: 7. CDR3 length: 15 amino acids. Germline V lookup: CDR1 MRHNA, CDR2 SNTAGT. CDR3 sequence reads: CASSAEGTGPYEQYF. The CDR3 nucleotides are TGTGCCAGCAGTGCGGAAGGGACAGGACCCTACGAGCAGTACTTC.

V and J are TRBV4-1 and TRBJ2-6, with a tentative D call TRBD1 (6 bases). Germline V gives CDR1 MGHRA, CDR2 YSYEKL. Trimming left V 7 bases short and J 1 base short, with 17 bases between. CDR3 size: 17 residues. CDR3 sequence (DNA): TGCGCCAGCACCGCCAGGGGCATAGTTTCTGGGGCCAACGTCCTGACTTTC. Translation: CASTARGIVSGANVLTF.

This clone occurred a few times. The genes are TRBV7-8 and TRBJ2-1, with D possibly matching TRBD2 (6 bases). The CDR3 is made up of 15 amino acids. CDR1 is SGHVS, CDR2 FQNEAQ, per germline. The germline V and J ends were trimmed by 4 bases and 4 bases, with 14 bases remaining between them. The CDR3 sequence: CASSSRGTPYNEQFF. CDR3 nucleotides: TGTGCCAGCAGCTCTCGGGGGACCCCATACAATGAGCAGTTCTTC.

V and J are TRBV2 and TRBJ2-3, with 16 bases identical to TRBD2. The CDR3 consists of 17 residues. The germline V gene encodes CDR1 SNHLY and CDR2 FYNNEI. After removal of 6 bases from V and 6 bases from J, the junction contained 9 bases not matched to a gene. CDR3 DNA sequence: TGTGCCAGCAGCCAAAAACCGGGACTAGCGGGGGGGGATACGCAGTATTTT. As protein: CASSQKPGLAGGDTQYF.

The rearrangement links TRBV7-8 to TRBJ2-1; D perhaps matches TRBD1 (5 bases). V was clipped by 1 base and J by 9 bases, with 19 bases between them. The CDR3 has 16 amino acids. The germline CDR1 and CDR2 sequences are SGHVS and FQNEAQ. The CDR3 coding sequence is TGTGCCAGCAGCTTAGTAATGTCAGGGTACACTGGTGAGCAGTTCTTC. Residues: CASSLVMSGYTGEQFF.

The chain combines TRBV18 with TRBJ1-1; D ambiguous. V was cut by 2 bases and J by 0 bases, with 4 bases left in between. Germline V lookup: CDR1 KGHSH, CDR2 LQKENI. CDR3 length: 13 amino acids. The CDR3 DNA is TGTGCCAGCTCACCAGGAGTGAACACTGAAGCTTTCTTT. The encoded protein is CASSPGVNTEAFF.

The J gene is TRBJ2-3, the V gene TRBV7-2; 12 bases are shared with TRBD2. Unmatched junction bases numbered 6, after V lost 3 bases and J lost 2 bases. The CDR3 runs 17 residues. CDR1 and CDR2 (germline): SGHTA, FQGNSA. The CDR3 sequence is CASSFLTSGGPTDTQYF. The CDR3 region has the DNA TGTGCCAGCAGCTTCCTCACTAGCGGGGGGCCCACAGATACGCAGTATTTT. The full variable domain, rest sourced from reference TRBV7-2 and TRBJ2-3, is GAGVSQSPSNKVTEKGKDVELRCDPISGHTALYWYRQSLGQGLEFLIYFQGNSAPDKSGLPSDRFSAERTGGSVSTLTIQRTQQEDSAVYLCASSFLTSGGPTDTQYFGPGTRLTVL.

The sample holds a few counts of this clone. V and J are TRBV5-1 and TRBJ2-7; a possible D gene is TRBD1 (5 bases). Per germline, CDR1 SGHRS and CDR2 YFSETQ. The CDR3 is 14 amino acids. The ends were cut back, 0 bases at V and 4 bases at J, with 11 bases in the middle. The CDR3, as DNA: TGCGCCAGCAGCTTGGGACAGATGTTGTACGAGCAGTACTTC. Residues: CASSLGQMLYEQYF. The full variable domain, its missing parts supplied by reference TRBV5-1 and TRBJ2-7, is KAGVTQTPRYLIKTRGQQVTLSCSPISGHRSVSWYQQTPGQGLQFLFEYFSETQRNKGNFPGRFSGRQFSNSRSEMNVSTLELGDSALYLCASSLGQMLYEQYFGPGTRLTVT.

The rearrangement links TRBV3-1 (or the pseudogene TRBV3-2) to TRBJ1-6; 10 bases are a match to TRBD1. The CDR3 has 15 amino acids. Unmatched junction bases numbered 8, after V lost 6 bases and J lost 9 bases. CDR1 LGHDT and CDR2 YNNKEL come from the germline V gene (reference sequence). The CDR3 DNA is TGTGCCAGCAGTTACTCCGGGACAGGGGTTTCACCCCTCCACTTT. It codes for CASSYSGTGVSPLHF.

V usage is TRBV6-2 or TRBV6-3 and J usage is TRBJ1-1; a weak D match, TRBD1 (6 bases). Germline assignment: CDR1 MNHEY and CDR2 SVGEGT. V lost 4 bases and J 7 bases, leaving 16 bases between the germline ends. The CDR3 is 14 residues long. CDR3 loop: CASSSGQDSHEAFF. The CDR3 nucleotides read TGTGCCAGCAGTTCGGGTCAGGACAGCCATGAAGCTTTCTTT.

The chain has TRBV2 and TRBJ1-1; TRBD1 matches at 9 bases. The germline V gene encodes CDR1 SNHLY and CDR2 FYNNEI. The CDR3 length is 14 residues. V lost 3 bases, J lost 1 base, and 0 bases stayed unmatched. The CDR3 nucleotides are TGTGCCAGCAGTGAGGGACAGGGGAACACTGAAGCTTTCTTT. It yields the protein CASSEGQGNTEAFF.

The chain recombines TRBV5-1 with TRBJ1-5; D is undetermined. The ends were cut back, 0 bases at V and 4 bases at J, with 5 bases in the middle. Germline assignment: CDR1 SGHRS and CDR2 YFSETQ. The CDR3 sequence is 13 residues long. This CDR3 is CASSLGANQPQHF. Written as DNA, the CDR3 is TGCGCCAGCAGCTTGGGTGCGAATCAGCCCCAGCATTTT. The entire variable domain, with the rest obtained from reference TRBV5-1 and TRBJ1-5, is as follows: KAGVTQTPRYLIKTRGQQVTLSCSPISGHRSVSWYQQTPGQGLQFLFEYFSETQRNKGNFPGRFSGRQFSNSRSEMNVSTLELGDSALYLCASSLGANQPQHFGDGTRLSIL.

V gene TRBV11-1 combines with J gene TRBJ1-2; 9 bases line up with TRBD1. The V segment lost 0 bases and the J segment 2 bases; nucleotides outside the gene matches: 1. Looked up from germline, CDR1 is SGHAT and CDR2 is FQDESV (reference sequence). This CDR3 is built from 15 residues. In nucleotides, the CDR3 is TGTGCCAGCAGCTTAGCAGGACAGGGGAACTATGGCTACACCTTC. Translating gives CASSLAGQGNYGYTF.

The J gene is TRBJ1-2, the V gene TRBV6-1, with 7 bases lining up with TRBD1. The germline V gene has CDR1 MNHNS and CDR2 SASEGT. There are 15 residues in the CDR3. After removal of 3 bases from V and 4 bases from J, the junction contained 8 bases not matched to a gene. CDR3 in DNA: TGTGCCAGCAGTGAGGCGGTGACAGGGATCTATGGCTACACCTTC. Its translation: CASSEAVTGIYGYTF.

The V and J genes are TRBV5-4 and TRBJ1-2, with D possibly being TRBD1 (5 bases). Trimming removed 1 base from V and 7 bases from J, with 11 bases in between. Germline CDR1 and CDR2: SGHNT and YYREEE (reference sequence). The CDR3 spans 13 residues. The CDR3 spells CASSLQGSGGYTF. The CDR3 nucleotides are TGTGCCAGCAGCTTGCAGGGATCGGGTGGCTACACCTTC.

The gene calls are TRBV7-2 and TRBJ1-2; D may be TRBD1 (5 bases). There are 13 residues in the CDR3. CDR1 and CDR2 from the germline V gene are SGHTA and FQGNSA. V gave up 1 base and J gave up 6 bases, with 9 bases separating them. CDR3 sequence (DNA): TGTGCCAGCAGCTTAGTCAGGGATAATGGCTACACCTTC. It specifies CASSLVRDNGYTF. The full variable domain, rest sourced from reference TRBV7-2 and TRBJ1-2, is GAGVSQSPSNKVTEKGKDVELRCDPISGHTALYWYRQSLGQGLEFLIYFQGNSAPDKSGLPSDRFSAERTGGSVSTLTIQRTQQEDSAVYLCASSLVRDNGYTFGSGTRLTVV.

The chain employs TRBV6-5 and TRBJ2-7, with a possible D match to TRBD1 (5 bases). This CDR3 has 15 amino acids. V was cut by 5 bases and J by 5 bases, with 19 bases left in between. Germline values: CDR1 MNHEY, CDR2 SVGAGI. The chain's CDR3 is CASSPPLGGAHEQYF. In nucleotides, the CDR3 is TGTGCCAGCAGTCCCCCCTTAGGTGGGGCCCACGAGCAGTACTTC.

The chain couples TRBV27 to TRBJ2-2, with TRBD2 as a possible D gene (6 bases). V was shortened by 3 bases and J by 3 bases, with 8 bases between the two germline ends. The CDR3 spans 14 residues. The germline gives CDR1 MNHEY, CDR2 SMNVEV (reference sequence). CDR3 in DNA: TGTGCCAGCAGTTTCGCGGGATACACCGGGGAGCTGTTTTTT. Translation: CASSFAGYTGELFF.

CDR3 residues: CASSVTGNAYEQYF. The DNA for the CDR3 is TGTGCCAGCAGCGTTACAGGGAATGCCTACGAGCAGTACTTC. V and J are TRBV14 and TRBJ2-7; D is perhaps TRBD1 (6 bases). V was clipped by 5 bases and J by 2 bases, with 13 bases between them. Germline lookup yields CDR1 SGHDN and CDR2 FVKESK. There are 14 residues in the CDR3. Full variable domain (missing parts from reference TRBV14 and TRBJ2-7): EAGVTQFPSHSVIEKGQTVTLRCDPISGHDNLYWYRRVMGKEIKFLLHFVKESKQDESGMPNNRFLAERTGGTYSTLKVQPAELEDSGVYFCASSVTGNAYEQYFGPGTRLTVT.

The CDR3 sequence: CASSLGTGLNTEAFF. The DNA of the CDR3 is TGTGCCAGCAGCTTAGGAACAGGGTTGAACACTGAAGCTTTCTTT. V and J are TRBV11-3 and TRBJ1-1, with D possibly matching TRBD1 (6 bases). Germline V CDR1 and CDR2: SGHNT, YENEEA. V was clipped by 1 base and J by 0 bases, with 9 bases between them. CDR3 length equals 15 residues.

V usage is TRBV2 and J usage is TRBJ2-5; tentative D call: TRBD1 (5 bases). The CDR3 is made up of 13 amino acids. Looked up from germline, CDR1 is SNHLY and CDR2 is FYNNEI. V was shortened by 8 bases and J by 5 bases, with 15 bases between the two germline ends. CDR3 protein: CASDSTGLETQYF. In DNA form, the CDR3 reads TGTGCCAGCGACAGTACCGGCCTGGAGACCCAGTACTTC.

This chain joins TRBV30 and TRBJ1-2, with D maybe TRBD1 (5 bases). Germline CDR1 and CDR2: GTSNPN and SVGIG (reference sequence). The CDR3 is made up of 14 amino acids. V was cut by 3 bases and J by 2 bases, with 13 bases left in between. In nucleotides, the CDR3 is TGTGCCTGGAGCCCCGGGGGGGTGAACTATGGCTACACCTTC. It encodes CAWSPGGVNYGYTF. Combining the CDR3 with reference TRBV30 and TRBJ1-2 gives the whole variable domain SQTIHQWPATLVQPVGSPLSLECTVEGTSNPNLYWYRQAAGRGLQLLFYSVGIGQISSEVPQNLSASRPQDRQFILSSKKLLLSDSGFYLCAWSPGGVNYGYTFGSGTRLTVV.

The genes are TRBV30 and TRBJ2-3, with D perhaps matching TRBD2 (6 bases). Trimming took off 4 bases at V and 2 bases at J, with 13 bases between the two ends. There are 14 residues in the CDR3. Germline assignment: CDR1 GTSNPN and CDR2 SVGIG (reference sequence). The CDR3 sequence is CAWTRDSFTDTQYF. The CDR3 region has the DNA TGTGCCTGGACCCGGGACTCTTTCACAGATACGCAGTATTTT.

The CDR3: CASSPEVRTRNTGELFF. CDR3 nucleotides: TGTGCCAGCAGCCCAGAGGTGAGGACAAGGAACACCGGGGAGCTGTTTTTT. J is TRBJ2-2 and V is TRBV9, with a possible D match to TRBD1 (5 bases). Germline V lookup: CDR1 SGDLS, CDR2 YYNGEE. The CDR3 length is 17 residues. With 4 bases removed from V and 1 base from J, the gap between germline ends came to 17 bases.

The genes are TRBV6-5 and TRBJ2-7, with a possible D match to TRBD2 (6 bases). The CDR3 runs 13 residues. With 9 bases removed from V and 2 bases from J, the gap between germline ends came to 14 bases. Looked up from germline, CDR1 is MNHEY and CDR2 is SVGAGI. The CDR3 spells CASRRGTAYEQYF. The CDR3 nucleotides read TGTGCCAGTCGTCGGGGGACGGCCTACGAGCAGTACTTC.